This T cell receptor beta chain was documented in a study of PD-L1 blockade in urothelial cancer. Whole-study context: Starting in the mid-2010s, patients were given atezolizumab (1,200 mg intravenously every 3 weeks). The analyses of blood took place 3 weeks (second dose) and 6 weeks after treatment start.

Spiking of synthetic TCR analog templates was performed in each PCR. Only in-frame clones appear in the TCRdb table, and some are missing; sequencing was by immunoSEQ multiplex PCR. This sample has over 20,000 clones, with approximately 86% found just once. V dropped 8 bases and J dropped 4 bases, with 15 bases sitting between them. Germline V lookup: CDR1 SQVTM, CDR2 ANQGSEA. The CDR3 is 13 amino acids. In regard to this clone: No antigen is known for it.

Study-level points and caveats: Blood TCR clonality below the median before treatment was a predictor of better survival.

The origin of this receptor is a man between 60 and 75 years old with urothelial cancer. The chain uses TRBV29-1 and TRBJ2-1; D gene ambiguous. This specimen was PBMCs, taken around atezolizumab (anti-PD-L1) treatment. The CDR3 reads CSYKTRVYNEQFF. The CDR3 region has the DNA TGCAGCTACAAAACTCGGGTGTACAATGAGCAGTTCTTC.